The next 5 T cell receptor beta chains were all read from a single sample in a study of shared T cell receptors in the human thymus. The assay was immunoSEQ multiplex PCR, and TCRdb's table has in-frame clones only and misses some. The repertoire holds hundreds of thousands of clones, with approximately 80% as singletons. The same sample was also used in a study of human thymus T cells.

The material sequenced was thymocytes. All receptors derive from a boy under three years old with a congenital heart defect.

DNA for the CDR3: TGCGCCAGCAGCCAGGCAGGGATTTACGAGCAGTACTTC. Amino acid sequence: CASSQAGIYEQYF. V gene TRBV4-3 combines with J gene TRBJ2-7; tentatively, D is TRBD1 (5 bases). From germline, CDR1 is LGHNA and CDR2 YSLEER. This CDR3 region has 13 residues. V gave up 3 bases and J gave up 4 bases, with 10 bases separating them.

This clone was observed a handful of times. In nucleotides, the CDR3 is TGTGCCAGCAAATCGTGGGCTAGCGGGAGCCGCTACAATGAGCAGTTCTTC. Translation: CASKSWASGSRYNEQFF. The chain couples TRBV25-1 to TRBJ2-1; TRBD2 agrees at 10 bases. The V and J ends lost 7 bases and 3 bases, in that order; junction bases with no gene match: 12. Germline CDR1 reads MGHDK; CDR2 reads SYGVNS. The CDR3 length is 17 residues.

Details on this clone: The junction departs from the called germline gene at one end, perhaps through a read error. The chain has TRBV11-3 and TRBJ1-3; D might be TRBD1 (6 bases). CDR3 length: 16 residues. CDR1 is SGHNT, CDR2 YENEEA, per germline. In DNA, the CDR3 is TGTGCCAGCAGCTTAGCCCCGGACAGCTCTGTAAACACCATATATTTT. This gives the protein CASSLAPDSSVNTIYF. The variable domain in full, with the rest retrieved from reference TRBV11-3 and TRBJ1-3, is EAGVVQSPRYKIIEKKQPVAFWCNPISGHNTLYWYLQNLGQGPELLIRYENEEAVDDSQLPKDRFSAERLKGVDSTLKIQPAELGDSAVYLCASSLAPDSSVNTIYFGEGSWLTVV.

V usage is TRBV19 and J usage is TRBJ2-3; 9 bases agree with TRBD1. The germline CDR1 and CDR2 sequences are LNHDA and SQIVND (reference sequence). The CDR3 consists of 14 residues. After removal of 6 bases from V and 3 bases from J, the junction contained 4 bases not matched to a gene. The chain's CDR3 is CASSTGGRTDTQYF. The CDR3 DNA sequence: TGTGCCAGTAGCACAGGGGGCCGTACAGATACGCAGTATTTT.

In nucleotides, the CDR3 is TGTGCCAGCAGCTTGTTCACTAGCGGGAGGGCCATAGTC. Translating it yields CASSLFTSGRAIV. The V and J genes are TRBV5-8 and TRBJ2-7; 13 bases line up with TRBD2. The CDR3 is 13 amino acids. Looked up from germline, CDR1 is SGHTS and CDR2 is YDEGEE.